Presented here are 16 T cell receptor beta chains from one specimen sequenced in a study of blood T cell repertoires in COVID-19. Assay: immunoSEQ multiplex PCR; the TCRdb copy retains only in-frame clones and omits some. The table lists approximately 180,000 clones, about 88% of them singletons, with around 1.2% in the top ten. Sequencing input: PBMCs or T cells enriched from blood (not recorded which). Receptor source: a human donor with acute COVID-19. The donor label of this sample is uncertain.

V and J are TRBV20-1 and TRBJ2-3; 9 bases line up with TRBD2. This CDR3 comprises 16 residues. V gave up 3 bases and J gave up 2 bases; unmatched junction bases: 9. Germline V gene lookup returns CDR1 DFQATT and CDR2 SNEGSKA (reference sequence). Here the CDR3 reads CSASGVVAGATDTQYF. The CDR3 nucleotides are TGCAGTGCTAGTGGGGTCGTAGCGGGGGCCACAGATACGCAGTATTTT.

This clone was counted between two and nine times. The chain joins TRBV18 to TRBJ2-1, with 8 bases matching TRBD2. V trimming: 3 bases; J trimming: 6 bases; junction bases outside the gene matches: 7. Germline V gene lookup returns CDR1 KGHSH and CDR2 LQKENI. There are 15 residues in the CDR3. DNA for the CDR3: TGTGCCAGCTCACCCAGAAGCGGGGGCTCCAATGAGCAGTTCTTC. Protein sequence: CASSPRSGGSNEQFF.

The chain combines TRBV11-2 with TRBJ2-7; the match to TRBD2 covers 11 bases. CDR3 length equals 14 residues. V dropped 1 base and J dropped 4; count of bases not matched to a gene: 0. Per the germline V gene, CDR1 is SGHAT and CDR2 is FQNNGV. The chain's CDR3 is CASSLGTSGYEQYF. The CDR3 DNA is TGTGCCAGCAGCTTAGGGACTAGCGGGTACGAGCAGTACTTC.

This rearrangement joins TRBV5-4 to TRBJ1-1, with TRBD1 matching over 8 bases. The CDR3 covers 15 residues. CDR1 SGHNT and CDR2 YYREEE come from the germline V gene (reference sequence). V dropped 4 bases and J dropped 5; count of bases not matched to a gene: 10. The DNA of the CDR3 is TGTGCCAGCAGCGGGAACAGGGGGACGTTTACTGAAGCTTTCTTT. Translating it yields CASSGNRGTFTEAFF.

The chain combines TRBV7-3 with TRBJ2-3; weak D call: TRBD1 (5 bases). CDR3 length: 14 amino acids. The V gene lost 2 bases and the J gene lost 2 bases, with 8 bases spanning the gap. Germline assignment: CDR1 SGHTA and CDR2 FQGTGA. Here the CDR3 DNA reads TGTGCCAGCAGCTTAGTAGGGGTCACAGATACGCAGTATTTT. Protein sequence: CASSLVGVTDTQYF.

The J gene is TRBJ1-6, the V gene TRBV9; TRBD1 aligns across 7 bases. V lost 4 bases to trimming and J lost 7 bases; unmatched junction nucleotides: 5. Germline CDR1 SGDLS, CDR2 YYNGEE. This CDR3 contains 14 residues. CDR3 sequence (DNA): TGTGCCAGCAGCTCACAGGGGAACAATTCACCCCTCCACTTT. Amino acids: CASSSQGNNSPLHF.

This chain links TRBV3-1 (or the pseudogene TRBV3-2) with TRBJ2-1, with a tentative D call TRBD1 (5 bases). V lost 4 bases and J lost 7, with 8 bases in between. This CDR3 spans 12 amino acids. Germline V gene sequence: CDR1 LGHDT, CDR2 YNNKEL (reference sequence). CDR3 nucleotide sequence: TGTGCCAGCAGCCGAAGGGGTAATGAGCAGTTCTTC. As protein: CASSRRGNEQFF.

CDR3 residues: CASSQDLGGRETQYF. In DNA form, the CDR3 reads TGTGCCAGCAGCCAAGATTTGGGGGGGAGAGAGACCCAGTACTTC. This chain uses TRBV3-1 (or the pseudogene TRBV3-2) with TRBJ2-5; 7 bases line up with TRBD2. V lost 0 bases to trimming and J lost 4 bases; unmatched junction nucleotides: 5. Germline CDR1 and CDR2: LGHDT and YNNKEL (reference sequence). The CDR3 is 15 amino acids.

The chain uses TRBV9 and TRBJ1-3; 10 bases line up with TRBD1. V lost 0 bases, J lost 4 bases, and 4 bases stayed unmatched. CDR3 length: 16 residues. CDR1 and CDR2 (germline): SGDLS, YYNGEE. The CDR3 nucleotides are TGTGCCAGCAGCGTAGGGGACAGGGGAGAAGGAAACACCATATATTTT. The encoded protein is CASSVGDRGEGNTIYF.

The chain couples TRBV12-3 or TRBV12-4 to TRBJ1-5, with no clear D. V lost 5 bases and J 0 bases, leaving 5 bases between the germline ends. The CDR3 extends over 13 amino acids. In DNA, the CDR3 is TGTGCCAGCAGTGAGCATAGCAATCAGCCCCAGCATTTT. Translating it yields CASSEHSNQPQHF.

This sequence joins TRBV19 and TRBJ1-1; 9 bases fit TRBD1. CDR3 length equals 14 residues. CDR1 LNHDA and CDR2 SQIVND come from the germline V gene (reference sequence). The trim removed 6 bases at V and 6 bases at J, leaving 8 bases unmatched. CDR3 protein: CASSYRGRGPEAFF. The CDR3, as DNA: TGTGCCAGTAGCTACAGGGGGCGCGGGCCTGAAGCTTTCTTT.

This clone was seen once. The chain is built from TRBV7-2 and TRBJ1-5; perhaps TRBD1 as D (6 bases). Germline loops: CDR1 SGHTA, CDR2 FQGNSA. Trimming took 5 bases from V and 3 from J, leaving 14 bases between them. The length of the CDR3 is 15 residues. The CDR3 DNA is TGTGCCAGCAGCCCCGACAGGCAATTCAATCAGCCCCAGCATTTT. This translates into CASSPDRQFNQPQHF.

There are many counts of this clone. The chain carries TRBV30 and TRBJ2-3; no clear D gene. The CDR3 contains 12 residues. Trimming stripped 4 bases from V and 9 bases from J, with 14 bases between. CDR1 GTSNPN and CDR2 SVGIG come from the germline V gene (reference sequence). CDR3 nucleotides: TGTGCCTGGATCCCGTATCAACAGACGCAGTATTTT. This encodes CAWIPYQQTQYF.

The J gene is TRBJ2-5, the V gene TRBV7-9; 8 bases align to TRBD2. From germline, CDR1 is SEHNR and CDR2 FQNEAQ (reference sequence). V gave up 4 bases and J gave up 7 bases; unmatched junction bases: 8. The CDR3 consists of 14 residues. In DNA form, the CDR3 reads TGTGCCAGCAGCTCCGTGGGACGGGGGGGGACCCAGTACTTC. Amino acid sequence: CASSSVGRGGTQYF.

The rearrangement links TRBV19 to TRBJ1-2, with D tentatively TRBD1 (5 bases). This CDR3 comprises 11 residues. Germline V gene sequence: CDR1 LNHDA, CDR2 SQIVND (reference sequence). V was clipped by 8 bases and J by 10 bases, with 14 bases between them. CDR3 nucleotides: TGTGCCAGTGGGGGAGGGAATGACTACACCTTC. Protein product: CASGGGNDYTF.

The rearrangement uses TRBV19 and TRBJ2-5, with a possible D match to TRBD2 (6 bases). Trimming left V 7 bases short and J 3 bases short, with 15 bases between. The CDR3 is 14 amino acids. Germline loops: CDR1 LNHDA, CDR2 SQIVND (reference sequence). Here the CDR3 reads CASTGEGSEETQYF. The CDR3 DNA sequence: TGTGCCAGTACGGGAGAAGGGAGTGAAGAGACCCAGTACTTC.